This T cell receptor (beta chain) was profiled in a study of blood T cell repertoires in COVID-19. Study information: From T cells, B-cell-depleted T cells, or PBMCs came the material, which was cDNA or gDNA.

In the authors' workflow: Estimation of nucleated cell counts relied on the amplification of reference gene primers. Sequencing was performed with immunoSEQ multiplex PCR; in TCRdb, only in-frame clones are kept and a portion is missing. V and J calls and clone size follow that table, whereas D and trimming were derived from the DNA. The sample consists of about 230,000 clones, roughly 83% of them appearing once. There are 17 residues in the CDR3. Germline CDR1 SEHNR, CDR2 FQNEAQ (reference sequence). The J gene is TRBJ1-2, the V gene TRBV7-9; D may be TRBD1 (6 bases). The source is a woman in her 70s with active or convalescent COVID-19. Sequencing was done on a sample of peripheral blood. The DNA for the CDR3 is TGTGCGAGAATATTTCGGGGGGGCATCAAAACTAACTATGGCTACACCTTC. Protein: CARIFRGGIKTNYGYTF.